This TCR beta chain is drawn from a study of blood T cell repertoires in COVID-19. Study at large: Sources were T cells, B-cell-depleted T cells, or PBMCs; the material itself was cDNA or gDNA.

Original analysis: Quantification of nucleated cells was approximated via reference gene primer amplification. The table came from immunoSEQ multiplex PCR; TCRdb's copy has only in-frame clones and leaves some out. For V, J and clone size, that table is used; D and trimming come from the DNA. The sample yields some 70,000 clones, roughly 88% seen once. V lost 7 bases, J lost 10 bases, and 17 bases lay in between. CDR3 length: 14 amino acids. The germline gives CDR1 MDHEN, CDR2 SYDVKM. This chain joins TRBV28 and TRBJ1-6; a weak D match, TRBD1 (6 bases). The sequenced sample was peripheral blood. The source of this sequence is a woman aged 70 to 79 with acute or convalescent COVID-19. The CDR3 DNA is TGTGCCAGCACCCTGTCGGGGGGCGGGTCACCCCTCCACTTT. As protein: CASTLSGGGSPLHF.